The 10 T cell receptor beta chains listed next were all sequenced from one sample in a study of shared clonotypes between healthy human individuals. Naive CD8 cells lacked CD45RO, underwent positive selection for CCR7 and left out terminally differentiated effector memory CD45RA+ cells. Produced via immunoSEQ multiplex PCR; TCRdb's table is partial and in-frame only. The sample lists some 2.1 million clones, over 85% occurring once. Input material: naive CD8+ T cells sorted from blood. The receptors originated from a man between 18 and 29 years old in good health.

V and J are TRBV25-1 and TRBJ2-1, with D possibly TRBD2 on 6 matching bases. Germline V CDR1 and CDR2: MGHDK, SYGVNS. This CDR3 has 14 amino acids. Trimming removed 3 bases at V and 7 bases at J, with 13 bases between. The CDR3 sequence: CASSDFGGLNEQFF. CDR3 nucleotides: TGTGCCAGCAGTGATTTCGGGGGATTAAATGAGCAGTTCTTC.

V usage is TRBV7-9 and J usage is TRBJ2-3; TRBD2 aligns across 14 bases. CDR1 is SEHNR and CDR2 is FQNEAQ in the germline V gene (reference sequence). J was trimmed by 5 bases and V by 5 bases; bases with no gene match: 9. This CDR3 has 17 residues. CDR3 in DNA: TGTGCCAGCAGCCCGCCGGGACTAGCGGGAGTTAAAGATACGCAGTATTTT. Its translation is CASSPPGLAGVKDTQYF.

The chain is built from TRBV5-1 and TRBJ1-1, with TRBD1 matching 9 bases. CDR3 length: 16 amino acids. Germline lookup yields CDR1 SGHRS and CDR2 YFSETQ. Trimming removed 3 bases from V and 1 base from J; junction bases left unmatched: 7. The CDR3 region is CASSYGTGFWNTEAFF. The CDR3 DNA reads TGCGCCAGCAGCTATGGGACAGGGTTTTGGAACACTGAAGCTTTCTTT.

The CDR3 region has the DNA TGCGCCAGCAGCCAAGATTATATTCCCTACGAGCAGTACTTC. Protein sequence: CASSQDYIPYEQYF. The rearrangement links TRBV4-1 to TRBJ2-7; no clear D gene. Germline loops: CDR1 MGHRA, CDR2 YSYEKL. The CDR3 covers 14 residues. With 0 bases removed from V and 2 bases from J, the gap between germline ends came to 8 bases.

For this clone: Other DNA variants within this sample encode the same CDR3. The chain joins TRBV4-3 to TRBJ2-7, with 8 bases lining up with TRBD1. Losses at the gene ends were 4 bases for V and 4 bases for J; bases not matched to a gene: 6. The CDR3 has 14 amino acids. Germline CDR1 and CDR2: LGHNA and YSLEER. The CDR3 is CASSLGQGGYEQYF. The CDR3 DNA sequence: TGCGCCAGCAGCCTAGGACAGGGTGGGTACGAGCAGTACTTC.

The V call is TRBV16, the J call TRBJ2-1, with TRBD2 as a possible D gene (5 bases). The CDR3 consists of 14 residues. V lost 0 bases, J lost 5 bases, and 8 bases lay in between. In germline, CDR1 is KGHSY, CDR2 FQNENV. CDR3 coding DNA: TGTGCCAGCAGCCAATCGTGGCGGGACAATGAGCAGTTCTTC. Protein sequence: CASSQSWRDNEQFF.

Concerning this clone: Additional DNA sequences in this sample encode the identical CDR3. V is TRBV11-2 and J is TRBJ2-7; 7 bases are a match to TRBD2. Germline CDR1 and CDR2: SGHAT and FQNNGV. The CDR3 totals 14 residues. V was pared by 1 base and J by 2 bases, with 2 bases of the junction left unmatched. CDR3 loop: CASSLGGGTYEQYF. The CDR3 DNA sequence: TGTGCCAGCAGCTTAGGGGGGGGAACCTACGAGCAGTACTTC.

This clone was recorded a few times. Other DNA sequences in this specimen translate into the identical CDR3. V is TRBV28 and J is TRBJ2-5; D is uncertain. V shed 2 bases and J shed 5 bases, with 3 bases lying between them. The CDR3 runs to 11 residues. Germline CDR1 reads MDHEN; CDR2 reads SYDVKM. CDR3 nucleotide sequence: TGTGCCAGCAGTTTAGCGGAGACCCAGTACTTC. This gives the protein CASSLAETQYF.

The V and J genes are TRBV10-3 and TRBJ2-3; 9 bases are a match to TRBD1. Germline V gives CDR1 ENHRY, CDR2 SYGVKD. The CDR3 is 15 amino acids. J lost 2 bases, V lost 7 bases, and 7 bases had no gene match. The DNA for the CDR3 is TGTGCCATCAACCCGGGACAGGGACACACAGATACGCAGTATTTT. Residues: CAINPGQGHTDTQYF.

Of note for this clone: Other DNA sequences of this sample code for an identical CDR3. The chain uses TRBV4-1 and TRBJ1-1; D is perhaps TRBD1 (5 bases). CDR1 and CDR2 (germline): MGHRA, YSYEKL. V was clipped by 0 bases and J by 0 bases, with 8 bases between them. The CDR3 covers 15 residues. The CDR3 DNA reads TGCGCCAGCAGCCAAGAGCCGGGGCTGAACACTGAAGCTTTCTTT. It is translated as CASSQEPGLNTEAFF.